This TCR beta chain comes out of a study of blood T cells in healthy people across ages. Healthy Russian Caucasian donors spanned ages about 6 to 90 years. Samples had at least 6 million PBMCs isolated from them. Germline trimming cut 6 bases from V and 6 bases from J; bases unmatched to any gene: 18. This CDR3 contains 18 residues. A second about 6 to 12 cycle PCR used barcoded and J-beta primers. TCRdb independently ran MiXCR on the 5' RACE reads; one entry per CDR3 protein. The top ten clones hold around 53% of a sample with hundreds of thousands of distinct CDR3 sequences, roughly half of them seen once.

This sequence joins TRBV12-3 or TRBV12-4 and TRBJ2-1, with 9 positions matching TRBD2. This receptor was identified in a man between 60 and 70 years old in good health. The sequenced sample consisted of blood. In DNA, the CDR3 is TGTGCCAGCAGCCCCTATAGCGGGGGCAAAGGAGGGGTCAATGAGCAGTTCTTC. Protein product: CASSPYSGGKGGVNEQFF.